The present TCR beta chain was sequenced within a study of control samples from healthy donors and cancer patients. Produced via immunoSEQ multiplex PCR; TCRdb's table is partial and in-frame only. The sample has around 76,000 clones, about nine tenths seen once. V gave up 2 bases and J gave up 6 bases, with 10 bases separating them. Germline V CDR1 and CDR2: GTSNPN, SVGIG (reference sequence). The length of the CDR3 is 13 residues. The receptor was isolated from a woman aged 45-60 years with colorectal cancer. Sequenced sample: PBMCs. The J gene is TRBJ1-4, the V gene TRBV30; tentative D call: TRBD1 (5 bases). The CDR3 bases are TGTGCCTGGAGTCCGGGGGGAGATGAAAAACTGTTTTTT. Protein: CAWSPGGDEKLFF.